A selection of T cell receptor beta chains follows, all from one sample in a study of HIV-infected patients and healthy controls. In TCRdb, the 5' RACE reads were re-called with MiXCR into one record per CDR3 protein. This table has tens of thousands of distinct CDR3 sequences, about 19% appearing once. The sequencing sample was made of CD4+ T cells from blood. Source of these receptors: a human donor in good health. CDR3s include the opening cysteine and the closing phenylalanine or tryptophan. Each record gives: clone size, J gene, D gene, V gene, CDR3 length, CDR3 DNA, CDR3 protein. A D gene is named only where the DNA matches it firmly. Only part of the rows carry a size: once, few, many, or a class if the clone is expanded.

. | TRBJ2-7 | . | TRBV12-3/TRBV12-4 | 17 | TGTGCCAGCAGTTTGAGGTACGGGCCTAGTGGGTCCTACGAGCAGTACTTC | CASSLRYGPSGSYEQYF
many | TRBJ1-1 | . | TRBV5-5 | 17 | TGTGCCAGCAGCTTGAATAGTTGGGGGGAGATGAACACTGAAGCTTTCTTT | CASSLNSWGEMNTEAFF
. | TRBJ1-2 | TRBD1 | TRBV7-9 | 14 | TGTGCCAGCAGCTTAGGACAGGGCAACTATGGCTACACCTTC | CASSLGQGNYGYTF
. | TRBJ2-1 | . | TRBV12-3/TRBV12-4 | 15 | TGTGCCAGCAAGGTGGGGCAGTTAGCCTCCAATGAGCAGTTCTTC | CASKVGQLASNEQFF
. | TRBJ1-1 | TRBD1 | TRBV20-1 | 18 | TGCAGTGCTAGACTCTCCCGAGGCCAACAGGGGGACGTCGGCGCGGCTTTCTTT | CSARLSRGQQGDVGAAFF
few | TRBJ2-7 | . | TRBV7-2 | 15 | TGTGCCAGCAGCTTAGCGGGGGCGAAGAACTACGAGCAGTACTTC | CASSLAGAKNYEQYF
few | TRBJ1-1 | . | TRBV20-1 | 14 | TGCAGTGCTAGAGATCCGGGGTTGCGCACTGAAGCTTTCTTT | CSARDPGLRTEAFF
many | TRBJ1-2 | . | TRBV10-3 | 14 | TGTGCCGGAGCCGGGACAAGGAAACGCGATGGCTACACCTTC | CAGAGTRKRDGYTF
few | TRBJ1-5 | . | TRBV4-1 | 17 | TGCGCCAGCAGCCAAGACCCCCGCAGCATGCTCGATCAGCCCCAGCATTTT | CASSQDPRSMLDQPQHF
. | TRBJ1-5 | . | TRBV5-6 | 15 | TGTGCCAGCAGCTTGTGGACAATTCAAGGGCAGCCCCAGCATTTT | CASSLWTIQGQPQHF
many | TRBJ2-7 | . | TRBV20-1 | 14 | TGCAGTGCTAGAGAACCACAGGCCCCCTACGAGCAGTACTTC | CSAREPQAPYEQYF
few | TRBJ1-1 | . | TRBV20-1 | 14 | TGCAGTGCTAGAGTTGGGGTCCTGAACACTGAAGCTTTCTTT | CSARVGVLNTEAFF
many | TRBJ2-7 | . | TRBV11-3 | 13 | TGTGCCAGCAGCTTCTCTGGGGGGTACGAGCAGTACTTC | CASSFSGGYEQYF
many | TRBJ1-5 | TRBD1 | TRBV10-3 | 15 | TGTGCCATCAGATCAGGACAGGAGAGCAATCAGCCCCAGCATTTT | CAIRSGQESNQPQHF
. | TRBJ2-5 | . | TRBV18 | 15 | TGTGCCAGCTCACTAATGCCGGGGGAGCAAGAGACCCAGTACTTC | CASSLMPGEQETQYF
. | TRBJ2-7 | . | TRBV29-1 | 9 | TGCAGCGTCCCTCCCGAGCAGTACTTC | CSVPPEQYF
few | TRBJ2-5 | TRBD2 | TRBV6-1 | 16 | TGTGCCAGCAGTGACACGAAGGGCGGGGGGGCCGAGACCCAGTACTTC | CASSDTKGGGAETQYF
. | TRBJ1-5 | TRBD1 | TRBV20-1 | 14 | TGCAGTGCTAGGACAGGGGGGCGCGAACAGCCCCAGCATTTT | CSARTGGREQPQHF
few | TRBJ2-3 | TRBD2 | TRBV30 | 15 | TGTGCCTGGAGTGGTGTTAGCGGGGGCACAGATACGCAGTATTTT | CAWSGVSGGTDTQYF
. | TRBJ1-5 | TRBD1 | TRBV10-2 | 16 | TGCGCCAGCCGGGACAGGGGGCCCTATTCCAATCAGCCCCAGCATTTT | CASRDRGPYSNQPQHF
few | TRBJ2-5 | TRBD2 | TRBV11-3 | 19 | TGTGCCAGCAGCACAACCCTATCGGGACTAGCCAAAAACCAAGAGACCCAGTACTTC | CASSTTLSGLAKNQETQYF
. | TRBJ2-3 | TRBD1 | TRBV19 | 15 | TGTGCCAGTAGTCGGGAGGGACAGGGGAGAGATACGCAGTATTTT | CASSREGQGRDTQYF
. | TRBJ2-7 | TRBD1 | TRBV5-1 | 14 | TGCGCCAGCGGAACGGGGACAGGGGCCTACGAGCAGTACTTC | CASGTGTGAYEQYF
few | TRBJ2-7 | . | TRBV6-2/TRBV6-3 | 14 | TGTGCCAGCAGTTCCACAAATAGGAACCACGAGCAGTACTTC | CASSSTNRNHEQYF
few | TRBJ2-3 | TRBD1 | TRBV7-8 | 17 | TGTGCCAGTTCTACTAGACCGGGACAGAGTACCGTGGATACGCAGTATTTT | CASSTRPGQSTVDTQYF
. | TRBJ2-7 | . | TRBV20-1 | 13 | TGCAGTGCCCGTGGGTCTAGCTCCTACGAGCAGTACTTC | CSARGSSSYEQYF
. | TRBJ2-1 | . | TRBV10-2 | 15 | TGCGCCCCCATATCTTTAGAATGTGACTACAATGAGCAGTTCTTC | CAPISLECDYNEQFF
. | TRBJ1-2 | . | TRBV2 | 15 | TGTGCCGGCAGTGAATTCGCCAGGGCAAACTATGGCTACACCTTC | CAGSEFARANYGYTF
. | TRBJ2-5 | TRBD2 | TRBV5-1 | 15 | TGCGCCAGCAGTGCTAGCGGGAGTCCGGGGGAGACCCAGTACTTC | CASSASGSPGETQYF
. | TRBJ2-3 | . | TRBV14 | 16 | TGTGCCAGCAGCCCGCTAGGGGGGCCCCGCACAGATACGCAGTATTTT | CASSPLGGPRTDTQYF
. | TRBJ1-2 | . | TRBV3-1 | 14 | TGTGCCAGCAGCCAAGATAAACACCGATTCGGCTACACCTTC | CASSQDKHRFGYTF
. | TRBJ2-7 | . | TRBV7-9 | 15 | TGTGCCAGCAGCTCCTACAGGACACTATCCTACGAGCAGTACTTC | CASSSYRTLSYEQYF
few | TRBJ2-1 | TRBD2 | TRBV7-2 | 16 | TGTGCCAGCAGCAAAGGGACTAGCGGGGGGGCTGGAGAGCAGTTCTTC | CASSKGTSGGAGEQFF
. | TRBJ2-6 | . | TRBV18 | 17 | TGTGCCAGCTCACCCCCGGGACAATCCTCTGGGGCCAACGTCCTGACTTTC | CASSPPGQSSGANVLTF
. | TRBJ1-5 | TRBD1 | TRBV27 | 16 | TGTGCCAGCAGTTTGGGGACAGGGTTGGGCAATCAGCCCCAGCATTTT | CASSLGTGLGNQPQHF
few | TRBJ2-7 | . | TRBV7-9 | 15 | TGTGCCAGCAGCCCCATCGGGACGGAAAACTACGAGCAGTACTTC | CASSPIGTENYEQYF
. | TRBJ2-6 | . | TRBV2 | 16 | TGTGCCAGCAGAACGACTAGGCTGGCTGGGGCCAACGTCCTGACTTTC | CASRTTRLAGANVLTF
. | TRBJ1-1 | . | TRBV19 | 13 | TGTGCCAGTAGTCCCAGGGTCGACACTGAAGCTTTCTTT | CASSPRVDTEAFF
few | TRBJ2-5 | TRBD2 | TRBV7-9 | 20 | TGTGCCAGCAGCTTAGGATCCTTCAGTAGCGGGGGAGCCGTGGGTGAGACCCAGTACTTC | CASSLGSFSSGGAVGETQYF
many | TRBJ2-3 | TRBD2 | TRBV4-2 | 15 | TGTGCCAGCAGCCAGGTAGCGGGGGGGCCAGATACGCAGTATTTT | CASSQVAGGPDTQYF
. | TRBJ2-7 | . | TRBV3-1 | 13 | TGTGCCAGCAGCCAAGTCGGTTCCTCCGAGCAGTACTTC | CASSQVGSSEQYF
few | TRBJ2-3 | TRBD2 | TRBV11-2 | 16 | TGTGCCAGCAGCCCACGGAGGACTAGATTCACAGATACGCAGTATTTT | CASSPRRTRFTDTQYF
few | TRBJ2-3 | . | TRBV29-1 | 13 | TGCAGCGTTGCGTTTGGAGGGGCAGATACGCAGTATTTT | CSVAFGGADTQYF
many | TRBJ1-2 | TRBD1 | TRBV4-2 | 16 | TGTGCCAGCAGCCAAGGCCCGGACAGGGAGAGGGACGGCTACACCTTC | CASSQGPDRERDGYTF
many | TRBJ2-3 | . | TRBV24-1 | 13 | TGTGCCACCAGTGATTTCGGCACAGATACGCAGTATTTT | CATSDFGTDTQYF
. | TRBJ1-1 | TRBD1 | TRBV6-2/TRBV6-3 | 14 | TGTGCCAGCAGCCCAGGGGGCGCCGACACTGAAGCTTTCTTT | CASSPGGADTEAFF
many | TRBJ2-1 | . | TRBV12-5 | 11 | TGTGCTAGTGGTCCCCCCGGGAGCCAGTTCTTC | CASGPPGSQFF
. | TRBJ1-5 | TRBD1 | TRBV2 | 15 | TGTGCCAGCAGGGGGACAGGGGGCAACAATCAGCCCCAGCATTTT | CASRGTGGNNQPQHF
few | TRBJ1-2 | . | TRBV10-1 | 14 | TGCGCCAGCAGCCCGGACAGACTAACCTATGGCTACACCTTC | CASSPDRLTYGYTF
few | TRBJ2-3 | . | TRBV5-6 | 14 | TGTGCCAGCAGCTTGAGCGGAACTGCAGATACGCAGTATTTT | CASSLSGTADTQYF
. | TRBJ1-6 | . | TRBV12-3/TRBV12-4 | 16 | TGTGCCAGCAGTTTGGAGACACCTAGGAAAAATTCACCCCTCCACTTT | CASSLETPRKNSPLHF
few | TRBJ2-7 | TRBD2 | TRBV9 | 15 | TGTGCCAGCAGCGTAGGGGATAGCGGGGGCCACGAGCAGTACTTC | CASSVGDSGGHEQYF
many | TRBJ2-2 | . | TRBV21-1 | 16 | TGTGCCAGCAGCGCCCCTAGGACAGGGAGAACCGGGGAGCTGTTTTTT | CASSAPRTGRTGELFF
many | TRBJ1-2 | . | TRBV6-5 | 12 | TGTGCCAGCAGTTACGCAGGTTATGGCTACACCTTC | CASSYAGYGYTF
. | TRBJ2-2 | . | TRBV24-1 | 14 | TGTGCCACCAGTATGGAGGGGGCCCCCGGGGAGCTGTTTTTT | CATSMEGAPGELFF
. | TRBJ2-5 | . | TRBV7-8 | 15 | TGTGCCAGCAGCTTACGTAGAAGGACTGAAGAGACCCAGTACTTC | CASSLRRRTEETQYF
many | TRBJ1-1 | . | TRBV12-3/TRBV12-4 | 13 | TGTGCCAGCAGTTTAAGGGGCCCTCATAAAGCTTTCTTT | CASSLRGPHKAFF